Presented here are 22 T cell receptor beta chains from one specimen sequenced in a study of blood T cells in healthy people across ages. With a J-beta primer mix and a sample-barcoded 5' primer, a second PCR ran about 6 to 11 cycles. TCRdb ran MiXCR on the 5' RACE reads and lists one entry per CDR3 protein. The repertoire holds around 1,900,000 distinct CDR3 sequences, with 30% to 40% as singletons. Sequencing used blood. These receptors were collected from a human donor in good health.

V usage is TRBV18 and J usage is TRBJ1-1; D is unresolved. Germline CDR1 KGHSH, CDR2 LQKENI. The length of the CDR3 is 16 residues. The V and J ends lost 5 bases and 2 bases respectively, with 18 bases between them. Written as DNA, the CDR3 is TGTGCCAGCTCATCTCGCGGGGATTTCTCAAACACTGAAGCTTTCTTT. This codes for CASSSRGDFSNTEAFF.

With regard to this clonotype: With a much larger clone just one base away, this may be a read error. V and J are TRBV5-1 and TRBJ2-1, with TRBD2 matching over 7 bases. This CDR3 has 15 amino acids. Per germline, CDR1 SGHRS and CDR2 YFSETQ. Trimming cost V 4 bases and J 10 bases; bases outside gene matches: 14. CDR3 nucleotides: TGCGCCAGCAGCAATACGGGAGGTCCGTACGTCGAGCAGTTCTTC. Amino acid sequence: CASSNTGGPYVEQFF.

This clonotype occurred a few times. The chain couples TRBV6-1 to TRBJ2-3, with 9 bases lining up with TRBD2. The CDR3 consists of 14 residues. Germline assignment: CDR1 MNHNS and CDR2 SASEGT. The junction had 8 bases not matched to a gene; V was cut back by 8 bases and J by 5 bases. The CDR3 protein is CASCGGGAGDTQYF. Here the CDR3 DNA reads TGTGCCAGCTGTGGCGGGGGGGCGGGAGATACGCAGTATTTT.

This clonotype was seen a few times. The V call is TRBV9, the J call TRBJ2-7; D gene unclear. This CDR3 contains 14 residues. Per germline, CDR1 SGDLS and CDR2 YYNGEE. Deletions cut 0 bases from V and 0 bases from J, with 7 bases between. CDR3 sequence reads: CASSVVGTSYEQYF. As DNA, the CDR3 is TGTGCCAGCAGCGTAGTAGGCACCTCCTACGAGCAGTACTTC.

The chain couples TRBV7-9 to TRBJ2-5; TRBD2 is a possible D gene (5 bases). Germline values: CDR1 SEHNR, CDR2 FQNEAQ (reference sequence). V was clipped by 2 bases and J by 5 bases, with 18 bases between them. The CDR3 contains 16 residues. The CDR3 DNA is TGTGCCAGCAGCTTAAACCTGGTACTCCCGGGGGAGACCCAGTACTTC. Protein: CASSLNLVLPGETQYF.

This chain links TRBV6-2 or TRBV6-3 with TRBJ2-4, with a tentative D call TRBD1 (5 bases). The J call is uncertain, as TRBJ2-5 better fits the DNA end. The germline V gene encodes CDR1 MNHEY and CDR2 SVGEGT. The CDR3 has 15 amino acids. Here the CDR3 reads CASSYIGHPQETQYF. The CDR3 DNA reads as TGTGCCAGCAGTTACATAGGACACCCCCAAGAGACCCAGTACTTC.

The chain uses TRBV9 and TRBJ1-1; 9 bases match TRBD1. The V gene end was trimmed by 0 bases and the J gene end by 11 bases; junction bases not matched to a gene: 11. Looked up from germline, CDR1 is SGDLS and CDR2 is YYNGEE. CDR3 length: 15 amino acids. CDR3 nucleotide sequence: TGTGCCAGCAGCGTAGGGGTGGGACAGGGTAATCCGGCTTTCTTT. This translates into CASSVGVGQGNPAFF.

This sequence joins TRBV15 and TRBJ2-5; possible D gene TRBD1, 5 bases. V dropped 8 bases and J dropped 11 bases, with 27 bases sitting between them. Germline CDR1 is LNHNV and CDR2 is YYDKDF (reference sequence). CDR3 length: 15 residues. This CDR3 is CATGHRQLTYNEQYF. The CDR3 coding sequence is TGTGCCACCGGACATAGACAGCTTACCTACAATGAGCAGTACTTC.

The rearrangement uses TRBV4-3 and TRBJ1-2; D may be TRBD1 (5 bases). The CDR3 sequence is 18 residues long. Germline CDR1 is LGHNA and CDR2 is YSLEER. Deletions cut 3 bases from V and 1 base from J, with 21 bases between. CDR3 sequence reads: CASSHDRPNRDFNYGYTF. DNA for the CDR3: TGCGCCAGCAGCCACGACCGCCCAAACCGGGACTTTAACTATGGCTACACCTTC.

This clonotype was recorded a few times. The chain couples TRBV10-3 to TRBJ1-2; TRBD1 matches at 9 bases. Germline V gene sequence: CDR1 ENHRY, CDR2 SYGVKD. This CDR3 contains 14 residues. The junction had 9 bases not matched to a gene; V was cut back by 7 bases and J by 6 bases. The CDR3 DNA reads as TGTGCCATCACCAGGGACAGGGTGTTTGATGGCTACACCTTC. This encodes CAITRDRVFDGYTF.

There are a few counts of this clonotype. CDR3 sequence (DNA): TGTGCCAGCAGCTTAGGGGGGAGTCCGAATCAGCCCCAGCATTTT. It specifies CASSLGGSPNQPQHF. The rearrangement uses TRBV11-2 and TRBJ1-5; maybe TRBD1 (5 bases). This CDR3 is built from 15 residues. Per the germline V gene, CDR1 is SGHAT and CDR2 is FQNNGV. Trimming stripped 1 base from V and 4 bases from J, with 11 bases between.

The chain uses TRBV5-1 and TRBJ2-7; D is unclear. The germline CDR1 and CDR2 sequences are SGHRS and YFSETQ. The CDR3 covers 15 residues. Trimming removed 4 bases from V and 4 bases from J, with 18 bases in between. The DNA for the CDR3 is TGCGCCAGCAGCGACCGGTTAGGTGGAGAATACGAGCAGTACTTC. It encodes CASSDRLGGEYEQYF.

This sequence joins TRBV4-3 and TRBJ2-5; 7 positions agree with TRBD2. The germline V gene has CDR1 LGHNA and CDR2 YSLEER. The CDR3 has 13 amino acids. J was trimmed by 11 bases and V by 3 bases; bases with no gene match: 9. The CDR3 DNA sequence: TGCGCCAGCAGCCAGGGGAGGGGATGGGAGCAGTACTTC. It specifies CASSQGRGWEQYF.

In this sample, this clonotype turned up once. A much larger clone differs by one base, so this may be a read error. The chain recombines TRBV9 with TRBJ2-1; the D gene is possibly TRBD1 (5 bases). Germline V gene lookup returns CDR1 SGDLS and CDR2 YYNGEE. The CDR3 length is 16 residues. The CDR3 DNA sequence: TGTGCCAGCAGCGTTGGGGCCCGAGACCTTGACAATAAGCAGTTCTTC. Protein product: CASSVGARDLDNKQFF.

This chain connects TRBV7-9 to TRBJ1-6, with no clear D. Germline lookup yields CDR1 SEHNR and CDR2 FQNEAQ (reference sequence). The CDR3 is 18 residues long. V lost 3 bases to trimming and J lost 0 bases, with 15 bases between them. CDR3 coding DNA: TGTGCCAGCAGCTTCGGTGTCCGGTACAGCTCCTATAATTCACCCCTCCACTTT. As protein: CASSFGVRYSSYNSPLHF.

This clonotype was recorded a few times. The V gene is TRBV20-1, the J gene TRBJ2-7; D is tentatively TRBD1 or TRBD2 (5 bases each). Per germline, CDR1 DFQATT and CDR2 SNEGSKA (reference sequence). Trimming took 0 bases from V and 6 from J, leaving 15 bases between them. The CDR3 covers 14 residues. CDR3: CSAREPRGVGEQYF. As DNA, the CDR3 is TGCAGTGCTAGAGAACCGAGGGGAGTTGGCGAGCAGTACTTC.

This clonotype was found many times. The chain is built from TRBV4-3 and TRBJ2-7, with D possibly TRBD1 on 7 matching bases. This CDR3 is built from 15 residues. Germline V CDR1 and CDR2: LGHNA, YSLEER. V dropped 0 bases and J dropped 4 bases, with 13 bases sitting between them. The CDR3 DNA is TGCGCCAGCAGCCAAGATCTTCCAGGGGGGTACGAGCAGTACTTC. Protein sequence: CASSQDLPGGYEQYF.

The CDR3 spells CASSVGGFNTGELFF. Written as DNA, the CDR3 is TGTGCCAGCAGCGTAGGAGGCTTCAACACCGGGGAGCTGTTTTTT. The V gene is TRBV9, the J gene TRBJ2-2; D unresolved. CDR3 length: 15 amino acids. With 0 bases removed from V and 2 bases from J, the gap between germline ends came to 8 bases. Germline loops: CDR1 SGDLS, CDR2 YYNGEE.

This clonotype turned up a few times. The chain recombines TRBV10-3 with TRBJ2-3; TRBD1 agrees at 7 bases. CDR1 is ENHRY and CDR2 is SYGVKD in the germline V gene. Germline trimming cut 2 bases from V and 3 bases from J; bases unmatched to any gene: 5. This CDR3 has 15 residues. The CDR3 coding sequence is TGTGCCATCAGTGAGGAGGCAGGGGGAACAGATACGCAGTATTTT. This codes for CAISEEAGGTDTQYF.

V and J are TRBV12-3 or TRBV12-4 and TRBJ1-2; TRBD1 matches 7 bases. V lost 4 bases, J lost 4 bases, and 6 bases stayed unmatched. This CDR3 has 14 residues. Written as DNA, the CDR3 is TGTGCCAGCAGTTCACAGGGGATTGGCTATGGCTACACCTTC. Amino acid sequence: CASSSQGIGYGYTF.

V is TRBV20-1 and J is TRBJ1-5, with D perhaps matching TRBD1 (5 bases). This CDR3 has 16 residues. CDR1 is DFQATT and CDR2 is SNEGSKA in the germline V gene (reference sequence). The V and J ends lost 0 bases and 5 bases respectively, with 17 bases between them. The CDR3 is CSARDRSRTYYQPQHF. CDR3 DNA sequence: TGCAGTGCTAGAGATCGTAGCCGGACATACTATCAGCCCCAGCATTTT.

This clonotype turned up a few times. The chain is built from TRBV12-3 or TRBV12-4 and TRBJ2-3; no firm D call. The CDR3 covers 13 residues. V was pared by 2 bases and J by 4 bases, with 7 bases between. CDR3 in amino acids: CASSLLSADTQYF. DNA for the CDR3: TGTGCCAGCAGTTTACTCAGTGCAGATACGCAGTATTTT.